These 20 T cell receptor beta chains originate from one sample sequenced in a study of blood T cell repertoires in COVID-19. Libraries were prepared by immunoSEQ multiplex PCR; TCRdb keeps only in-frame clonotypes and omits some of them. The data hold 150,000 to 200,000 clones, with about three quarters observed a single time. Sequences were obtained from peripheral blood. These receptors were taken from a woman aged 45-65 years with active or convalescent COVID-19.

The chain recombines TRBV2 with TRBJ1-5, with D perhaps matching TRBD1 (6 bases). The V and J ends lost 6 bases and 5 bases respectively, with 17 bases between them. The germline CDR1 and CDR2 sequences are SNHLY and FYNNEI. This CDR3 has 15 residues. CDR3 coding DNA: TGTGCCAGCAGGGTCAGGGGCCTCGATGATCAGCCCCAGCATTTT. This sequence encodes CASRVRGLDDQPQHF.

The chain links TRBV15 to TRBJ1-4, with D hard to call. Germline loops: CDR1 LNHNV, CDR2 YYDKDF (reference sequence). This CDR3 has 17 amino acids. V dropped 0 bases and J dropped 7 bases, with 18 bases sitting between them. The CDR3 coding sequence is TGTGCCACCAGCAGAGATCGTCGAGTCAGGCAAGGTGAAAAACTGTTTTTT. Encoded protein: CATSRDRRVRQGEKLFF.

The chain carries TRBV6-5 and TRBJ1-3, with a possible D match to TRBD1 (5 bases). The CDR3 has 15 residues. Trimming shortened V by 3 bases and J by 3 bases, and 12 bases separated the two germline ends. CDR1 is MNHEY, CDR2 SVGAGI, per germline. CDR3 sequence: CASSYVPGDGNTIYF. The CDR3 region has the DNA TGTGCCAGCAGTTATGTCCCGGGGGATGGAAACACCATATATTTT.

The chain recombines TRBV29-1 with TRBJ2-7; TRBD1 might be the D (8 bases). V was cut by 5 bases and J by 3 bases, with 14 bases left in between. The length of the CDR3 is 13 residues. Per the germline V gene, CDR1 is SQVTM and CDR2 is ANQGSEA. Here the CDR3 reads CSVFNRGGYEQYF. In DNA, the CDR3 is TGCAGCGTTTTTAACAGGGGGGGCTACGAGCAGTACTTC.

V and J are TRBV19 and TRBJ1-4; TRBD1 agrees at 7 bases. Germline V gene data show CDR1 as LNHDA and CDR2 as SQIVND (reference sequence). V gave up 3 bases and J gave up 7 bases; unmatched junction bases: 17. This CDR3 region has 18 residues. CDR3 in amino acids: CASSISRTGLELGEKLFF. The CDR3 DNA reads as TGTGCCAGTAGTATCTCCAGGACAGGTCTGGAGCTGGGTGAAAAACTGTTTTTT.

Only a few counts were recorded for this clone. The rearrangement links TRBV19 to TRBJ2-5; TRBD2 might be the D (5 bases). The CDR3 totals 15 residues. V gave up 9 bases and J gave up 7 bases, with 24 bases separating them. CDR1 is LNHDA, CDR2 SQIVND, per germline (reference sequence). The CDR3: CASSETGPLEVTQYF. CDR3 coding DNA: TGTGCCAGCTCCGAGACGGGTCCCTTGGAGGTGACCCAGTACTTC.

The CDR3 nucleotides read TGTGCCAGCAGCGTAGAAGGGGGCTCTGGAAACACCATATATTTT. Its protein is CASSVEGGSGNTIYF. This chain joins TRBV9 and TRBJ1-3, with D possibly matching TRBD1 (6 bases). There are 15 residues in the CDR3. Germline V CDR1 and CDR2: SGDLS, YYNGEE. V dropped 0 bases and J dropped 0 bases, with 7 bases sitting between them. Looking up the rest from reference TRBV9 and TRBJ1-3 gives the full variable domain: DSGVTQTPKHLITATGQRVTLRCSPRSGDLSVYWYQQSLDQGLQFLIQYYNGEERAKGNILERFSAQQFPDLHSELNLSSLELGDSALYFCASSVEGGSGNTIYFGEGSWLTVV.

The gene calls are TRBV6-1 and TRBJ2-5, with 14 bases lining up with TRBD2. V gave up 3 bases and J gave up 5 bases; unmatched junction bases: 5. The germline CDR1 and CDR2 sequences are MNHNS and SASEGT. The CDR3 is 16 amino acids. The DNA of the CDR3 is TGTGCCAGCAGTGATCGGACTAGCGGGGGGAGGGAGACCCAGTACTTC. Translating it yields CASSDRTSGGRETQYF.

The chain joins TRBV15 to TRBJ1-1; D remains ambiguous. The germline V gene has CDR1 LNHNV and CDR2 YYDKDF (reference sequence). Trimming left V 0 bases short and J 4 bases short, with 6 bases between. This CDR3 is 13 amino acids long. CDR3 bases: TGTGCCACCAGCAGAGATAGATCCACTGAAGCTTTCTTT. Protein sequence: CATSRDRSTEAFF.

The J gene is TRBJ2-5, the V gene TRBV27, with 9 bases matching TRBD2. The CDR3 length is 18 residues. V lost 1 base and J lost 2; bases outside the gene matches: 11. Germline V gene sequence: CDR1 MNHEY, CDR2 SMNVEV (reference sequence). The CDR3 coding sequence is TGTGCCAGCAGTTTATATTACGAGCGGGGGGACTTACAAGAGACCCAGTACTTC. Protein product: CASSLYYERGDLQETQYF.

For the CDR3, the DNA is TGTGCCAGCAGCGTCGGGGACAGTACCTACGAGCAGTACTTC. It encodes CASSVGDSTYEQYF. The chain combines TRBV9 with TRBJ2-7; 7 bases line up with TRBD1. CDR3 length: 14 residues. V trimming: 2 bases; J trimming: 2 bases; junction bases outside the gene matches: 4. CDR1 is SGDLS and CDR2 is YYNGEE in the germline V gene.

This clone has only one observation. CDR3 sequence: CSAEGAGVDTEAFF. The CDR3 coding sequence is TGCAGCGCCGAGGGGGCAGGGGTGGACACTGAAGCTTTCTTT. The rearrangement links TRBV29-1 to TRBJ1-1, with 7 positions matching TRBD1. The ends lost 7 bases at V and 3 bases at J; junction bases unmatched: 11. Germline V CDR1 and CDR2: SQVTM, ANQGSEA. This CDR3 is built from 14 residues.

This clone was seen a handful of times. This chain uses TRBV7-9 with TRBJ2-4, with a weak D call TRBD1 (6 bases). Germline V gives CDR1 SEHNR, CDR2 FQNEAQ (reference sequence). The CDR3 runs to 12 residues. V was cut by 8 bases and J by 8 bases, with 13 bases left in between. Written as DNA, the CDR3 is TGTGCCAGCTCAGGGGAAAACGACATTCAGTACTTC. Translated, it gives CASSGENDIQYF.

The J gene is TRBJ2-7, the V gene TRBV28; TRBD2 is a possible D gene (5 bases). Trimming shortened V by 5 bases and J by 1 base, and 18 bases separated the two germline ends. The CDR3 covers 16 residues. Germline CDR1 MDHEN, CDR2 SYDVKM. The CDR3 region is CASSGPGEGLSYEQYF. In DNA form, the CDR3 reads TGTGCCAGCAGTGGCCCCGGGGAAGGGCTTTCCTACGAGCAGTACTTC.

This sequence joins TRBV11-3 and TRBJ2-3; tentative D call: TRBD2 (5 bases). The V end was cut by 5 bases, the J end by 7 bases, with 13 bases between. There are 13 residues in the CDR3. Germline V CDR1 and CDR2: SGHNT, YENEEA. CDR3: CASSPSPVNTQYF. The CDR3 bases are TGTGCCAGCAGCCCTAGCCCGGTGAATACGCAGTATTTT.

The rearrangement joins TRBV9 to TRBJ2-7, with D possibly TRBD2 on 6 matching bases. Trimming left V 4 bases short and J 0 bases short, with 11 bases between. The CDR3 sequence is 14 residues long. Germline V lookup: CDR1 SGDLS, CDR2 YYNGEE. The CDR3 region is CASSRDSRSYEQYF. As DNA, the CDR3 is TGTGCCAGCAGCCGGGACTCCCGCTCCTACGAGCAGTACTTC.

The gene calls are TRBV7-9 and TRBJ1-6, with 7 bases aligning to TRBD1. Germline-derived CDR1 and CDR2 are SEHNR and FQNEAQ (reference sequence). Trimming at V came to 5 bases and at J to 5 bases, leaving 9 bases not matched to a gene. The CDR3 is 16 residues long. The CDR3 DNA reads TGTGCCAGCAGCCTTACCGACAGGGATCATAATTCACCCCTCCACTTT. Residues: CASSLTDRDHNSPLHF.

This clone came up once. The J gene is TRBJ2-1, the V gene TRBV18, with TRBD2 matching over 9 bases. Germline V lookup: CDR1 KGHSH, CDR2 LQKENI. This CDR3 comprises 17 residues. V lost 4 bases to trimming and J lost 0 bases; unmatched junction nucleotides: 7. CDR3: CASSRGGGDSSYNEQFF. CDR3 bases: TGTGCCAGCTCACGAGGCGGGGGGGATAGCTCCTACAATGAGCAGTTCTTC.

The chain links TRBV5-6 to TRBJ1-3; no definite D call. Germline CDR1 and CDR2: SGHDT and YYEEEE. Trimming took off 1 base at V and 0 bases at J, with 8 bases between the two ends. CDR3 length equals 15 residues. CDR3 DNA: TGTGCCAGCAGCTTGTGGAGGTCCTCTGGAAACACCATATATTTT. It yields the protein CASSLWRSSGNTIYF.

The chain has TRBV7-7 and TRBJ2-7; 9 positions agree with TRBD1. This CDR3 is built from 17 residues. V gave up 0 bases and J gave up 1 base; unmatched junction bases: 7. The germline gives CDR1 SSHAT, CDR2 FNYEAQ (reference sequence). The CDR3 sequence is CASSLALAQGASYEQYF. The CDR3 DNA is TGTGCCAGCAGCTTAGCGCTAGCACAGGGGGCTTCCTACGAGCAGTACTTC.